This TCR beta chain derives from a study of technical replicates of blood from a handful of donors. TCRdb's copy holds only in-frame clones and misses some; the assay was immunoSEQ multiplex PCR. The top ten clones hold approximately 5% of a sample with about 59,000 clones, about 90% of them seen once. Sequenced: PBMCs. The TCR was taken from a human donor in good health. Some clones in this sample may be carry-over from other donors' samples.

The CDR3 DNA follows: TGTGCCAGCAGCCAAGACCCGAGAACTGAAGCTTTCTTT. It specifies CASSQDPRTEAFF. This rearrangement joins TRBV14 to TRBJ1-1; D ambiguous. Between the trimmed V and J ends, which lost 0 bases and 5 bases, there was a span of 7 bases. There are 13 residues in the CDR3. The germline gives CDR1 SGHDN, CDR2 FVKESK.